This T cell receptor (beta chain) was documented in a study of T cell changes during pregnancy in multiple sclerosis. This table comes from immunoSEQ multiplex PCR, and its TCRdb copy is limited to in-frame clones, with some not included. The sample consists of under 85,000 clones, over 80% of them appearing once. V trimming: 5 bases; J trimming: 2 bases; junction bases outside the gene matches: 9. CDR3 size: 17 residues. Germline values: CDR1 LNHDA, CDR2 SQIVND (reference sequence). The rearrangement uses TRBV19 and TRBJ2-6; 7 bases agree with TRBD1. This TCR derives from a female donor with multiple sclerosis, enrolled in a pregnancy study. This specimen was CD4+ T cells from peripheral blood mononuclear cells, taken in the second trimester of pregnancy. CDR3 amino acids: CASSSYRGVPGANVLTF. CDR3 in DNA: TGTGCCAGTAGTTCGTACAGGGGTGTTCCTGGGGCCAACGTCCTGACTTTC.